These 2 T cell receptor beta chains came from one sample sequenced in a study of blood T cell repertoires in COVID-19. The table came from immunoSEQ multiplex PCR; TCRdb's copy has only in-frame clones and leaves some out. This sample has some 350,000 clones, with approximately 82% found just once. Sequencing was done on a sample of peripheral blood. These receptors were taken from a man aged 30 to 45 with active or convalescent COVID-19.

The genes are TRBV10-3 and TRBJ2-7; possibly TRBD2 for D (7 bases). Germline V gene sequence: CDR1 ENHRY, CDR2 SYGVKD. Between the trimmed V and J ends, which lost 6 bases and 1 base, there was a span of 16 bases. This CDR3 is 15 amino acids long. CDR3 sequence reads: CAIRAGHGVSYEQYF. The CDR3 bases are TGTGCCATCAGAGCGGGACACGGAGTGTCCTACGAGCAGTACTTC.

J is TRBJ2-1 and V is TRBV29-1, with TRBD1 as a possible D gene (6 bases). With 1 base removed from V and 2 bases from J, the gap between germline ends came to 18 bases. Germline V lookup: CDR1 SQVTM, CDR2 ANQGSEA. This CDR3 is built from 17 residues. CDR3 DNA: TGCAGCGTTGAAGGTGAGGGACACAGTTCACCCTACAATGAGCAGTTCTTC. Protein: CSVEGEGHSSPYNEQFF.